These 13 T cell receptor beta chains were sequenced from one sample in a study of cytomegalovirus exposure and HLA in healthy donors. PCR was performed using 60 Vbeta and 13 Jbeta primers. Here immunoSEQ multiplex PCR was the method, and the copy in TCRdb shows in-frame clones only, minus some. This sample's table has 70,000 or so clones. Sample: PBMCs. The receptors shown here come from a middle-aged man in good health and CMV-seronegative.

The CDR3: CASSWNRGTGLQVEAFF. DNA for the CDR3: TGTGCCAGCAGTTGGAACCGCGGGACAGGGCTCCAAGTTGAAGCTTTCTTT. The chain carries TRBV28 and TRBJ1-1, with 9 nucleotides matching TRBD1. The V gene end was trimmed by 4 bases and the J gene end by 7 bases; junction bases not matched to a gene: 16. The CDR3 sequence is 17 residues long. CDR1 is MDHEN, CDR2 SYDVKM, per germline. The variable domain in full, with the rest retrieved from reference TRBV28 and TRBJ1-1, is DVKVTQSSRYLVKRTGEKVFLECVQDMDHENMFWYRQDPGLGLRLIYFSYDVKMKEKGDIPEGYSVSREKKERFSLILESASTNQTSMYLCASSWNRGTGLQVEAFFGQGTRLTVV.

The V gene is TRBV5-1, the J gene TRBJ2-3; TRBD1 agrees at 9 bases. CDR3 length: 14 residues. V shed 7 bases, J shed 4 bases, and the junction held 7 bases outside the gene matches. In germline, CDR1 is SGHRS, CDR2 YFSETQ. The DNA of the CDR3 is TGCGCCAGCGGGGGACAGGGAAGCGCAGATACGCAGTATTTT. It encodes CASGGQGSADTQYF.

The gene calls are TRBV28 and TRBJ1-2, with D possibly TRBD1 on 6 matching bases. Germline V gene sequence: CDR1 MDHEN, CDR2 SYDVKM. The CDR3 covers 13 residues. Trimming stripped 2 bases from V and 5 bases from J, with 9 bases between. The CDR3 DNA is TGTGCCAGCAGTTTACATCAGGGGTATGGCTACACCTTC. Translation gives CASSLHQGYGYTF.

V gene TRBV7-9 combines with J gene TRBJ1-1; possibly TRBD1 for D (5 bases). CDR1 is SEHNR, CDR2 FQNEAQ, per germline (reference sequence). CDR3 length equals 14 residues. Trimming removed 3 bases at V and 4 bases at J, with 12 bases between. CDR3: CASSFGVGGTEAFF. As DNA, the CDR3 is TGTGCCAGCAGCTTTGGGGTCGGGGGCACTGAAGCTTTCTTT. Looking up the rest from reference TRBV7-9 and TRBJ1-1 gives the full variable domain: DTGVSQNPRHKITKRGQNVTFRCDPISEHNRLYWYRQTLGQGPEFLTYFQNEAQLEKSRLLSDRFSAERPKGSFSTLEIQRTEQGDSAMYLCASSFGVGGTEAFFGQGTRLTVV.

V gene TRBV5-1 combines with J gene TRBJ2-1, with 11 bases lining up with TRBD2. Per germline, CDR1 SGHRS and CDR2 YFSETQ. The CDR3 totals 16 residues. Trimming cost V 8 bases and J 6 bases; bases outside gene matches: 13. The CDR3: CASSFSGGTSGNEQFF. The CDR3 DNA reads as TGCGCCAGTTCCTTTTCGGGGGGGACTAGCGGCAATGAGCAGTTCTTC.

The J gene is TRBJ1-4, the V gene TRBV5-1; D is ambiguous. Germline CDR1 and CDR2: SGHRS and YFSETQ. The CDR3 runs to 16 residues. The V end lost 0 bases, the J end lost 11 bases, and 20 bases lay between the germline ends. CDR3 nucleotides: TGCGCCAGCAGCTTGGGCCTGGACGGAGCAACGGGGAAACTGTTTTTT. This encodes CASSLGLDGATGKLFF.

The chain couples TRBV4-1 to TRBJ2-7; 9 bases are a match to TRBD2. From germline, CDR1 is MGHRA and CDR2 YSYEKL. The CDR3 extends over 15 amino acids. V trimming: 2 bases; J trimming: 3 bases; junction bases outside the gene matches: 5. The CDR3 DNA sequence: TGCGCCAGCAGCCAAAAGCGGGAGGCCGACTACGAGCAGTACTTC. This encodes CASSQKREADYEQYF.

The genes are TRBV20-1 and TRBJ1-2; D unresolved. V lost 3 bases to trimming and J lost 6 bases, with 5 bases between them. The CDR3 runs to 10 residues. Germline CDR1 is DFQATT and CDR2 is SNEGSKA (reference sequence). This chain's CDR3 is CSARFDGYTF. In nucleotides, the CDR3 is TGCAGTGCTAGGTTCGATGGCTACACCTTC.

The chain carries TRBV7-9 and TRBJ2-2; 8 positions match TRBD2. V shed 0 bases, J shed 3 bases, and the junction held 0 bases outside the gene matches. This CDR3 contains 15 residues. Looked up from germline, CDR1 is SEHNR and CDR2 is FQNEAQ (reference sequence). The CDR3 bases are TGTGCCAGCAGCTTAGCCGGGGGGGACACCGGGGAGCTGTTTTTT. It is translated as CASSLAGGDTGELFF.

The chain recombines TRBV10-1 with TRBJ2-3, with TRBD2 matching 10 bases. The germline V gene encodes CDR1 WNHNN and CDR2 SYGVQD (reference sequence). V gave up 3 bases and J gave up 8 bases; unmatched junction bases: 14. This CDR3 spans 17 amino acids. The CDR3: CASSDDSGGKKPVTQYF. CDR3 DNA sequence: TGCGCCAGCAGTGACGATAGCGGGGGGAAAAAGCCGGTTACGCAGTATTTT.

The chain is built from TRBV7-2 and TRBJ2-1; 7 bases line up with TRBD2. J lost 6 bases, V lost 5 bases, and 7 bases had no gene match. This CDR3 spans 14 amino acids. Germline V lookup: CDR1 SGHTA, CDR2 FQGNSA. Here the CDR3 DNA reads TGTGCCAGCAGCCTGAGCGGGAACCGCAATGAGCAGTTCTTC. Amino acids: CASSLSGNRNEQFF.

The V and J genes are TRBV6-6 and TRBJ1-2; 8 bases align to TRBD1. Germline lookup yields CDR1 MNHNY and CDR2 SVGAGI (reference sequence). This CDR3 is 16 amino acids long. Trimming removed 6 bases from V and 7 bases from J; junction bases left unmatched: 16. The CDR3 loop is CASSQGTRTGWAGYTF. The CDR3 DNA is TGTGCCAGCAGCCAGGGGACCAGGACAGGGTGGGCTGGCTACACCTTC.

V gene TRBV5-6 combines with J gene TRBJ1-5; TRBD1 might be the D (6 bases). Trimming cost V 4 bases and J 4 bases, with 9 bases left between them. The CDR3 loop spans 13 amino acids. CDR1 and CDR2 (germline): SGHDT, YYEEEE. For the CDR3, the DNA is TGTGCCAGCAGCGCAACAGGGAATCAGCCCCAGCATTTT. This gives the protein CASSATGNQPQHF.